This TCR beta chain was sequenced for a study of regulatory T cells in long-lasting Graves disease. This clonotype was found many times. Trimming left V 3 bases short and J 5 bases short, with 13 bases between. This CDR3 has 14 amino acids. The germline V gene has CDR1 LGHDT and CDR2 YNNKEL (reference sequence). The time point: newly diagnosed GD, antithyroid drugs for less than 3 months. The authors made the TCR library using RNA they extracted from PBMCs. From an endocrinology department in Xi'an, China, came the patients. To make TCR beta libraries, researchers used iRepertoire HTBI primers and Arm-PCR of CDR3 regions. TCRdb ran MiXCR on the multiplex PCR reads and lists one entry per CDR3 protein. This sample carries 350,000 to 550,000 distinct CDR3 sequences, around 17% of them seen once, and the ten largest clones take about 25%. This sample was also put to use in a study of T cells in Graves' hyperthyroidism and ophthalmopathy.

The TCR sequence derives from a young woman with Graves disease. The V call is TRBV3-1, the J call TRBJ1-1; D gene uncertain. The starting material was peripheral blood mononuclear cells (PBMCs), obtained at new diagnosis, from a patient treated with antithyroid drugs. The CDR3 region is CASSQKRHGTEAFF. CDR3 DNA sequence: TGTGCCAGCAGCCAGAAACGACACGGTACTGAAGCTTTCTTT.